The rows below give T cell receptor beta chains drawn from one sample of a study of T-cell reconstitution after alpha-beta-depleted transplantation in children. MiXCR, applied by TCRdb to the PCR reads, yields one record per CDR3 protein. The sample consists of a few hundred thousand distinct CDR3 sequences, 20% of them appearing once. The sample was PBMCs from the stem cell graft donor, taken from the stem cell graft. The receptors originated from a human donor who donated a stem cell graft to a child with acute myeloid leukemia. The CDR3 runs from the conserved cysteine through the conserved F or W. The D gene is left open where the match is weak. The size entry is marked missing in some rows and otherwise reads once, few, many or a size class.

len	v_gene	d_gene	abundance	j_gene	CDR3aa	CDR3nt
15	TRBV15	.	many	TRBJ1-5	CATSRADVQNQPQHF	TGTGCCACCAGCAGAGCTGACGTTCAGAATCAGCCCCAGCATTTT
16	TRBV18	TRBD1	few	TRBJ2-7	CASSPLPGQGSYEQYF	TGTGCCAGCTCACCTCTCCCGGGACAGGGCTCCTACGAGCAGTACTTC
18	TRBV7-8	.	.	TRBJ2-1	CASSLASGQIGSYNEQFF	TGTGCCAGCAGCTTAGCTAGCGGCCAAATCGGCTCCTACAATGAGCAGTTCTTC
16	TRBV6-5	TRBD2	.	TRBJ2-7	CASSYSVGLASYEQYF	TGTGCCAGCAGTTACTCGGTGGGACTAGCTTCCTACGAGCAGTACTTC
15	TRBV12-3/TRBV12-4	.	few	TRBJ2-7	CASSLATAGSYEQYF	TGTGCCAGCAGTTTGGCGACAGCGGGCTCCTACGAGCAGTACTTC
16	TRBV11-2	.	.	TRBJ2-7	CASSYGAGQVAIEQYF	TGTGCCAGCAGCTACGGAGCGGGACAGGTCGCCATTGAGCAGTACTTC
12	TRBV29-1	TRBD2	.	TRBJ2-7	CSVGTSGGEQYF	TGCAGCGTTGGGACTAGCGGGGGTGAGCAGTACTTC
14	TRBV20-1	.	.	TRBJ2-7	CSAPFSGYSYEQYF	TGCAGTGCCCCCTTTAGCGGTTACTCCTACGAGCAGTACTTC
16	TRBV4-2	.	.	TRBJ1-5	CASSQDSPERGQPQHF	TGTGCCAGCAGCCAAGACAGTCCTGAACGCGGTCAGCCCCAGCATTTT
13	TRBV7-7	.	once	TRBJ1-1	CASSPALSTEAFF	TGTGCCAGCAGCCCCGCGTTAAGCACTGAAGCTTTCTTT
13	TRBV12-3/TRBV12-4	.	many	TRBJ1-5	CASSLDRNQPQHF	TGTGCCAGCAGTTTAGACAGAAATCAGCCCCAGCATTTT
16	TRBV7-9	TRBD2	many	TRBJ2-1	CASRTPGLVLANEQFF	TGTGCCAGCAGAACCCCGGGACTAGTGTTGGCCAATGAGCAGTTCTTC
12	TRBV6-1	.	many	TRBJ2-1	CASFTMYNEQFF	TGTGCCAGCTTTACTATGTACAATGAGCAGTTCTTC
16	TRBV24-1	.	.	TRBJ2-3	CATSDLSASGTDTQYF	TGTGCCACCAGTGATCTCTCGGCTAGCGGCACAGATACGCAGTATTTT
12	TRBV12-3/TRBV12-4	.	many	TRBJ2-7	CASSLPGYEQYF	TGTGCCAGCAGCCTACCGGGGTACGAGCAGTACTTC
14	TRBV20-1	TRBD2	.	TRBJ2-5	CSASGLAGSETQYF	TGCAGTGCTTCCGGACTAGCGGGATCAGAGACCCAGTACTTC
13	TRBV29-1	TRBD1	.	TRBJ1-5	CSVGTGGRQPQHF	TGCAGCGTGGGAACAGGGGGCAGGCAGCCCCAGCATTTT
19	TRBV28	TRBD2	.	TRBJ2-1	CASSFRGLAGGVLYNEQFF	TGTGCCAGCAGTTTCAGGGGACTAGCGGGAGGGGTACTCTACAATGAGCAGTTCTTC
14	TRBV3-1	TRBD2	.	TRBJ2-4	CASSQSLAGNIQYF	TGTGCCAGCAGCCAATCTCTAGCGGGAAACATTCAGTACTTC
14	TRBV6-1	.	few	TRBJ2-2	CASSQGTDTGELFF	TGTGCCAGCAGCCAGGGGACTGACACCGGGGAGCTGTTTTTT
13	TRBV20-1	.	many	TRBJ2-2	CSASGGNTGELFF	TGCAGTGCTAGCGGGGGGAACACCGGGGAGCTGTTTTTT
18	TRBV11-1	TRBD1	.	TRBJ2-7	CASSWDLTGGTGSYEQYF	TGTGCCAGCAGCTGGGACTTAACAGGGGGGACTGGATCCTACGAGCAGTACTTC
16	TRBV4-1	.	.	TRBJ1-1	CASSQEAGGGGTEVFF	TGCGCCAGCAGCCAAGAAGCCGGGGGCGGGGGCACTGAAGTTTTCTTT
16	TRBV12-3/TRBV12-4	TRBD2	few	TRBJ2-1	CASSLGASGIYNEQFF	TGTGCCAGCAGTTTAGGGGCTAGCGGGATTTACAATGAGCAGTTCTTC
14	TRBV12-3/TRBV12-4	TRBD2	.	TRBJ2-1	CASRGLAEYNEQFF	TGTGCCAGCAGGGGACTAGCGGAGTACAATGAGCAGTTCTTC
13	TRBV14	.	.	TRBJ2-1	CASSRQRLGEQFF	TGTGCCAGCAGCCGCCAACGGTTGGGTGAGCAGTTCTTC
16	TRBV25-1	.	.	TRBJ2-5	CASSVPIPGSGETQYF	TGTGCCAGCAGTGTACCGATCCCTGGGTCGGGAGAGACCCAGTACTTC
12	TRBV12-3/TRBV12-4	.	.	TRBJ2-5	CASSSPGETQYF	TGTGCCAGCAGTTCGCCCGGGGAGACCCAGTACTTC
20	TRBV15	TRBD2	few	TRBJ2-1	CATSREGTGAVAGVLYEQFF	TGTGCCACCAGCAGAGAAGGGACTGGAGCAGTAGCGGGAGTTCTATATGAGCAGTTCTTC
15	TRBV6-5	TRBD1	.	TRBJ2-7	CASSYPGQGAYEQYF	TGTGCCAGCAGTTATCCGGGACAGGGGGCTTACGAGCAGTACTTC
17	TRBV7-6	TRBD2	.	TRBJ2-3	CASSPGLAGVGTDTQYF	TGTGCCAGCAGCCCGGGACTAGCGGGAGTCGGCACAGATACGCAGTATTTT
16	TRBV20-1	TRBD2	.	TRBJ2-3	CSARDLGLEGPDTQYF	TGCAGTGCTAGAGATTTAGGACTAGAGGGGCCAGATACGCAGTATTTT
12	TRBV28	.	.	TRBJ2-7	CASSLWGNEQYF	TGTGCCAGCAGTTTATGGGGCAACGAGCAGTACTTC
15	TRBV10-3	.	.	TRBJ1-2	CAISESPGMNYGYTF	TGTGCCATCAGTGAGTCGCCAGGGATGAACTATGGCTACACCTTC
14	TRBV20-1	TRBD2	.	TRBJ2-3	CSARSRGRADTQYF	TGCAGTGCTAGATCTCGCGGGAGGGCAGATACGCAGTATTTT
16	TRBV7-9	TRBD2	.	TRBJ2-1	CANDKPGLAGGNEQFF	TGTGCCAACGACAAACCGGGACTAGCGGGAGGAAATGAGCAGTTCTTC
13	TRBV19	.	few	TRBJ1-4	CATRPGSNEKLFF	TGTGCCACTCGGCCGGGATCTAATGAAAAACTGTTTTTT
16	TRBV12-3/TRBV12-4	TRBD1	.	TRBJ2-5	CASSPDRGRDLSTQYF	TGTGCCAGCAGTCCGGACAGGGGGCGGGATCTCTCGACCCAGTACTTC
15	TRBV29-1	TRBD2	.	TRBJ2-7	CSVDEGAGGDYEQYF	TGCAGCGTGGATGAGGGAGCGGGAGGTGACTACGAGCAGTACTTC
18	TRBV6-5	.	many	TRBJ2-7	CASSYSVLKTGPGYEQYF	TGTGCCAGCAGTTACTCGGTTCTAAAAACAGGTCCAGGGTACGAGCAGTACTTC
17	TRBV12-3/TRBV12-4	TRBD2	many	TRBJ2-1	CASSTQTSGSSYNEQFF	TGTGCCAGCAGCACCCAGACTAGCGGCAGCTCCTACAATGAGCAGTTCTTC
16	TRBV5-1	.	few	TRBJ2-2	CASSDYLPNAAGELFF	TGCGCCAGCAGCGACTATCTTCCGAACGCCGCCGGGGAGCTGTTTTTT
15	TRBV15	TRBD2	.	TRBJ2-1	CATSISGSSYNEQFF	TGTGCCACCAGCATTAGCGGGAGCTCCTACAATGAGCAGTTCTTC
16	TRBV12-3/TRBV12-4	TRBD1	many	TRBJ2-1	CASSPGTGSAYNEQFF	TGTGCCAGCAGTCCCGGGACAGGGTCGGCCTACAATGAGCAGTTCTTC
16	TRBV20-1	TRBD1	.	TRBJ2-6	CSAKRQGFSGANVLTF	TGCAGTGCTAAGAGACAGGGCTTCTCTGGGGCCAACGTCCTGACTTTC
14	TRBV20-1	.	few	TRBJ1-1	CSAGGGGPNTEAFF	TGCAGTGCTGGCGGGGGAGGACCGAACACTGAAGCTTTCTTT
15	TRBV4-1	.	few	TRBJ2-7	CASSHPGNSTYEQYF	TGCGCCAGCAGCCACCCGGGAAACTCGACCTACGAGCAGTACTTC
18	TRBV2	.	once	TRBJ2-7	CASSEWGTWGGGLYEQYF	TGTGCCAGCAGTGAATGGGGCACTTGGGGTGGGGGACTTTACGAGCAGTACTTC
13	TRBV15	.	many	TRBJ2-1	CATSSESANEQFF	TGTGCCACCAGCAGTGAATCGGCCAATGAGCAGTTCTTC
15	TRBV10-3	.	many	TRBJ2-1	CAITGMGPGFNEQFF	TGTGCCATCACAGGCATGGGACCGGGATTTAATGAGCAGTTCTTC
17	TRBV20-1	TRBD2	many	TRBJ2-1	CSARLGRRVAGEAEQFF	TGCAGTGCTCGTCTCGGGAGGAGGGTAGCGGGAGAAGCTGAGCAGTTCTTC
15	TRBV21-1	.	.	TRBJ2-7	CASRHLGTGPYEQYF	TGTGCCAGCAGACACTTGGGGACAGGCCCCTACGAGCAGTACTTC
14	TRBV27	.	.	TRBJ1-2	CASSPDRGRFGYTF	TGTGCCAGCAGCCCCGACAGAGGGAGATTCGGCTACACCTTC
14	TRBV5-1	TRBD2	.	TRBJ2-3	CASSMGGNTDTQYF	TGCGCCAGCAGCATGGGAGGGAACACAGATACGCAGTATTTT
15	TRBV20-1	.	.	TRBJ1-1	CSARRGGIMNTEAFF	TGCAGTGCGCGTCGGGGGGGCATAATGAACACTGAAGCTTTCTTT
12	TRBV28	.	many	TRBJ2-7	CASSLTAYEQYF	TGTGCCAGCAGTTTAACAGCCTACGAGCAGTACTTC
13	TRBV4-2	.	few	TRBJ2-5	CASSQPGGETQYF	TGTGCCAGCAGCCAACCAGGTGGAGAGACCCAGTACTTC
11	TRBV20-1	TRBD1	.	TRBJ1-2	CSTDRGYGYTF	TGCAGTACTGACAGGGGGTATGGCTACACCTTC
14	TRBV7-2	TRBD2	few	TRBJ2-3	CASSSWTRPDTQYF	TGTGCCAGCAGCTCTTGGACTAGGCCAGATACGCAGTATTTT
16	TRBV4-1	.	few	TRBJ2-7	CASSQEGRGATYEQYF	TGCGCCAGCAGCCAAGAGGGGCGGGGAGCTACCTACGAGCAGTACTTC